The 15 T cell receptor beta chains below come from one sample, sequenced in a study of T-cell reconstitution after alpha-beta-depleted transplantation in children. A library of TCRbeta sequences, prepared with unique molecular identifiers, was generated. MiXCR, run by TCRdb on the PCR reads, gives a single entry per CDR3 protein. This table has some 600,000 distinct CDR3 sequences, approximately 13% appearing once. Sequencing used PBMCs, mostly from graft donor cells, obtained 360 days after TCRalphabeta/CD19-depleted stem cell transplant. These receptors came from a male patient aged 10 to 17 who had a stem cell transplant for acute myeloid leukemia, so the T cells may come from the graft donor.

The chain recombines TRBV4-3 with TRBJ2-6; the D call may be TRBD1 or TRBD2 (5 bases each). The CDR3 length is 15 residues. Per germline, CDR1 LGHNA and CDR2 YSLEER. Trimming took 0 bases from V and 5 from J, leaving 8 bases between them. The DNA of the CDR3 is TGCGCCAGCAGCCAAGATGAGGGGAGGGCCAACGTCCTGACTTTC. It yields the protein CASSQDEGRANVLTF.

This clonotype was observed a few times. The J gene is TRBJ2-3, the V gene TRBV3-1; no clear D gene. In germline, CDR1 is LGHDT, CDR2 YNNKEL (reference sequence). The V end was cut by 4 bases, the J end by 3 bases, with 8 bases between. The CDR3 is 13 amino acids. CDR3 in amino acids: CASSPFRTDTQYF. DNA for the CDR3: TGTGCCAGCAGCCCCTTCAGAACAGATACGCAGTATTTT.

The sample holds many counts of this clonotype. This sequence joins TRBV7-3 and TRBJ2-7; 9 nucleotides line up with TRBD2. The V segment lost 5 bases and the J segment 3 bases; nucleotides outside the gene matches: 5. The CDR3 sequence is 14 residues long. Germline loops: CDR1 SGHTA, CDR2 FQGTGA. The CDR3 region has the DNA TGTGCCAGCAGCCCTAGCGGGATAGGCTACGAGCAGTACTTC. Amino acids: CASSPSGIGYEQYF.

There are many counts of this clonotype. This rearrangement joins TRBV28 to TRBJ2-1; 15 bases line up with TRBD2. The V gene end was trimmed by 6 bases and the J gene end by 8 bases; junction bases not matched to a gene: 8. Looked up from germline, CDR1 is MDHEN and CDR2 is SYDVKM. The CDR3 consists of 16 residues. This CDR3 reads CASSLGTSGRPYEQFF. The CDR3 nucleotides are TGTGCCAGCAGCCTGGGGACTAGCGGGAGGCCCTATGAGCAGTTCTTC.

The chain has TRBV28 and TRBJ2-7; weak D call: TRBD2 (6 bases). The CDR3 extends over 11 amino acids. V was shortened by 5 bases and J by 7 bases, with 9 bases between the two germline ends. Germline V lookup: CDR1 MDHEN, CDR2 SYDVKM. CDR3 in amino acids: CASSRGREQYF. In DNA form, the CDR3 reads TGTGCCAGCAGTCGTGGGAGGGAGCAGTACTTC.

This clonotype was found a few times. The chain links TRBV28 to TRBJ2-7, with 8 bases fitting TRBD2. The germline V gene has CDR1 MDHEN and CDR2 SYDVKM. The CDR3 is made up of 16 amino acids. The V gene end was trimmed by 5 bases and the J gene end by 0 bases; junction bases not matched to a gene: 9. In DNA, the CDR3 is TGTGCCAGCAGTCTCCTACTAGCGGAGAGCTCCTACGAGCAGTACTTC. Translation: CASSLLLAESSYEQYF.

The sample holds a few counts of this clonotype. This sequence joins TRBV28 and TRBJ2-7, with a weak D call TRBD2 (5 bases). Trimming removed 7 bases at V and 3 bases at J, with 16 bases between. The CDR3 is 14 residues long. Germline V gene sequence: CDR1 MDHEN, CDR2 SYDVKM. The CDR3 DNA sequence: TGTGCCAGCACCGAGAGGCGCCGGGGCTACGAGCAGTACTTC. This sequence encodes CASTERRRGYEQYF.

A few counts support this clonotype. One end of the junction fails to match germline, which may point to a read error. The V call is TRBV29-1, the J call TRBJ2-7; 14 nucleotides align to TRBD2. CDR3 size: 15 residues. CDR1 and CDR2 (germline): SQVTM, ANQGSEA. The CDR3 DNA follows: TGCAGCGTGGAAGGACTAGCGGGAGGACCCTACGAGCAGTACTTC. This translates into CSVEGLAGGPYEQYF.

The sample holds a few counts of this clonotype. The chain carries TRBV2 and TRBJ2-3; 9 nucleotides align to TRBD2. The germline gives CDR1 SNHLY, CDR2 FYNNEI. This CDR3 spans 14 amino acids. The trim removed 6 bases at V and 6 bases at J, leaving 7 bases unmatched. In DNA form, the CDR3 reads TGTGCCAGCAGCCGTAGCGGGAGAACGGATACGCAGTATTTT. Translating it yields CASSRSGRTDTQYF.

The chain links TRBV5-1 to TRBJ2-7; TRBD1 agrees at 7 bases. The CDR3 loop spans 16 amino acids. The germline V gene has CDR1 SGHRS and CDR2 YFSETQ. The trim removed 0 bases at V and 0 bases at J, leaving 6 bases unmatched. CDR3 coding DNA: TGCGCCAGCAGCTTGGGACAGGGACCCTTCTCCTACGAGCAGTACTTC. Amino acid sequence: CASSLGQGPFSYEQYF.

This clonotype has just a few counts. J is TRBJ2-5 and V is TRBV29-1; 8 positions agree with TRBD2. CDR3 length: 12 residues. Losses at the gene ends were 5 bases for V and 5 bases for J; bases not matched to a gene: 4. Germline lookup yields CDR1 SQVTM and CDR2 ANQGSEA. For the CDR3, the DNA is TGCAGCGTTAGACTAGCGATGGAGACCCAGTACTTC. Amino acids: CSVRLAMETQYF.

On this clonotype: Given a much more abundant clone one base away, this may be a read error. J is TRBJ2-5 and V is TRBV7-3, with D possibly matching TRBD2 (5 bases). CDR3 length equals 13 residues. Germline CDR1 is SGHTA and CDR2 is FQGTGA. CDR3 bases: TGTGCCAGCAGCTTTTTTTTTAGGGAGACCCAGAACTTC. Encoded protein: CASSFFFRETQNF.

The CDR3 DNA sequence: TGTGCCAGCACCGAGGGACTAGCGGACCTCACAGATACGCAGTATTTT. The encoded protein is CASTEGLADLTDTQYF. The J gene is TRBJ2-3, the V gene TRBV7-9; 11 bases agree with TRBD2. J lost 2 bases, V lost 7 bases, and 8 bases had no gene match. This CDR3 contains 16 residues. The germline gives CDR1 SEHNR, CDR2 FQNEAQ (reference sequence).

This clonotype has more than one count but fewer than ten. This sequence joins TRBV18 and TRBJ2-5; D gene ambiguous. The CDR3 totals 15 residues. The germline CDR1 and CDR2 sequences are KGHSH and LQKENI. V lost 0 bases and J lost 2, with 10 bases in between. The CDR3 region has the DNA TGTGCCAGCTCACCACCTAGATCGAGTCAAGAGACCCAGTACTTC. Translation: CASSPPRSSQETQYF.

The chain joins TRBV6-2 or TRBV6-3 to TRBJ2-1; 7 bases agree with TRBD1. Germline V lookup: CDR1 MNHEY, CDR2 SVGEGT. The trim removed 5 bases at V and 9 bases at J, leaving 10 bases unmatched. The CDR3 is 14 residues long. CDR3 in DNA: TGTGCCAGCAGTCCCCGGACGGGGACAGTTGAGCAGTTCTTC. Translated: CASSPRTGTVEQFF.